The T cell receptor beta chain under discussion was sequenced for a study of CXCR3-negative and CXCR3-positive naive CD8 T cells (dated by TCRdb to between 2018 and 2021). Concerning the study at large: In total, some 140 million TRB reads were obtained, which works out to roughly 1.5 +/- 0.3 million reads per library. Diversity and physicochemical repertoire analyses covered roughly eleven donors pooled from two independent experiments. TRBV-TRBJ cluster analysis included naive subsets from several donors and memory cells from 3 donors.

The listed sequencing device is NextSeq 550. The Human TCR Profiling Kit (MiLaboratory) was used to prepare UMI-labeled 5' RACE TRB cDNA libraries. cDNA synthesis used the entire amount of extracted RNA, and PCR amplification then used the entire amount of cDNA produced. Libraries were prepared in parallel with an identical number of PCR cycles. For the original study's pipeline: With a requirement of at least two reads per UMI, MIGEC and MiXCR extracted about 53,000 +/- 9,400 unique UMI-labeled TRB cDNA molecules per library. On average, each library contained about 40,000 +/- 10,000 functional in-frame TRB CDR3 nucleotide clonotypes without stop codons. Diversity metrics, including normalized Shannon-Wiener and Chao1, were computed in VDJtools after downsampling to 5000 UMI-labeled TRB molecules per sample. Clonotype-size-weighted physicochemical properties of the central five CDR3 residues (interaction energy, strength, volume and Kidera factor 4) were computed in VDJtools. After TCRdb reprocessed the reads, each CDR3 protein sequence was kept as one row, without DNA. Here the V and J calls rest on TCRdb's processing, not on the authors' analysis. This sample's table contains tens of thousands of distinct CDR3 sequences. The ten largest make up under 0.9% of the sample.

For every CD8+ T cell subset, around 300,000 cells were flow-sorted straight into RLT lysis buffer, and each subset was sorted in triplicate. To keep memory contaminants out, a stringent definition of naive CD8+ T cells was applied: CD45RO-CCR7+CD27+CD95-. Peripheral blood mononuclear cells were isolated from buffy coats using standard density gradient centrifugation. Naive CXCR3-negative and CXCR3-positive CD8+ T cells were flow-sorted using a FACSAria III. Total RNA was extracted from sorted cells using an RNeasy Mini Kit. On this clonotype: The antigen it recognizes is unknown.

What the research found in general, with its limitations: Surface CD5, linked to self-reactivity in mice, was comparable between naive subsets; TCR interaction strength was therefore also inferred from TRB CDR3 physicochemical properties. Comparably high repertoire diversity was found in both naive subsets, whereas much lower repertoire diversity was found in memory CD8+ T cells. Because CXCR3 expression was partially decreased after cryopreservation, freshly isolated PBMCs were used for most assays. TRBV-TRBJ usage was similar between naive CXCR3-negative and CXCR3-positive cells from the same donor, while memory cells showed distinct patterns. TRB CDR3s from CXCR3-positive naive cells showed higher hydrophobicity (lower Kidera factor 4), lower energy, and higher strength and volume indices than CXCR3-negative naive cells.

CDR1 MRHNA and CDR2 SNTAGT are derived from the germline V gene. CDR3 length: 15 amino acids, cysteine to phenylalanine. Nucleotide data are not available. This receptor chain uses TRBV6-4 and TRBJ2-3; the TCRdb call, TRBD2, lacks DNA for checking. This sequence was found in a human donor in good health. Some clones in this sample may be carry-over from other donors' samples. The specimen sequenced was naive CXCR3+ CD8+ T cells from blood. The cell subset or site label of this sample denotes: CD45RO-CCR7+CD27+CD95- naive CD8+ T cells expressing CXCR3 (TNR3+). The CDR3 is CASSPTSGSSDTQYF.